Listed here are 13 T cell receptor beta chains from one sample, sequenced in a study of T-cell memory formation after mild COVID-19. In TCRdb, the 5' RACE reads were re-called with MiXCR into one record per CDR3 protein. The sample yields more than 200,000 distinct CDR3 sequences, around 15% seen once. Sequencing was performed on PBMCs or a T cell subset sorted from them (not recorded which). The receptor source for this set is a man aged 18 to 35 who had mild COVID-19 (a few samples of this study predate the infection). Cell type and time point are not known.

The sample holds a few counts of this clonotype. This chain joins TRBV4-2 and TRBJ2-3; 7 bases align to TRBD1. Germline lookup yields CDR1 LGHNA and CDR2 YNFKEQ. The CDR3 contains 15 residues. Trimming cost V 7 bases and J 3 bases; bases outside gene matches: 10. The chain's CDR3 is CASTGQAIGTDTQYF. CDR3 bases: TGTGCCAGCACCGGACAGGCAATAGGGACAGATACGCAGTATTTT.

This chain links TRBV3-1 with TRBJ1-4; weak D call: TRBD1 (5 bases). Germline CDR1 LGHDT, CDR2 YNNKEL (reference sequence). The CDR3 is 14 residues long. The germline V and J ends were trimmed by 6 bases and 8 bases, with 16 bases remaining between them. The CDR3 is CASRRTTLGEKLFF. The CDR3 DNA sequence: TGTGCCAGCAGGAGGACAACCTTGGGGGAAAAACTGTTTTTT.

This clonotype showed up just a few times. The chain recombines TRBV7-2 with TRBJ1-2; 12 positions agree with TRBD1. Germline-derived CDR1 and CDR2 are SGHTA and FQGNSA. This CDR3 is 15 amino acids long. J lost 5 bases, V lost 3 bases, and 4 bases had no gene match. The CDR3 DNA follows: TGTGCCAGCAGCTTGGGGACAGGGGGCTTTTATGGCTACACCTTC. Amino acid sequence: CASSLGTGGFYGYTF.

This clonotype turned up a few times. This chain uses TRBV18 with TRBJ2-5; unclear D gene. Looked up from germline, CDR1 is KGHSH and CDR2 is LQKENI. V dropped 2 bases and J dropped 5 bases, with 9 bases sitting between them. The CDR3 is 13 residues long. CDR3 amino acids: CASSPGSRETQYF. The DNA for the CDR3 is TGTGCCAGCTCACCAGGTAGCCGGGAGACCCAGTACTTC.

J is TRBJ2-5 and V is TRBV27; 7 bases align to TRBD1. This CDR3 contains 14 residues. The V and J ends lost 3 bases and 6 bases, in that order; junction bases with no gene match: 7. Germline CDR1 and CDR2: MNHEY and SMNVEV (reference sequence). The CDR3 DNA is TGTGCCAGCAGTTTTCGGACAGGAACTAAGACCCAGTACTTC. It specifies CASSFRTGTKTQYF.

The chain links TRBV20-1 to TRBJ1-4; a possible D gene is TRBD1 (6 bases). The CDR3 covers 14 residues. The V gene lost 2 bases and the J gene lost 8 bases, with 15 bases spanning the gap. CDR1 and CDR2 from the germline V gene are DFQATT and SNEGSKA (reference sequence). The CDR3 coding sequence is TGCAGTGCTAGAAAGGGGACATCTGACGAAAAACTGTTTTTT. This encodes CSARKGTSDEKLFF.

This clonotype was seen ten or more times. The chain is built from TRBV3-1 and TRBJ1-1; unclear D gene. Germline-derived CDR1 and CDR2 are LGHDT and YNNKEL (reference sequence). The CDR3 totals 13 residues. The V end was cut by 1 base, the J end by 1 base, with 4 bases between. CDR3 sequence reads: CASSQAPNTEAFF. The CDR3 bases are TGTGCCAGCAGCCAAGCCCCGAACACTGAAGCTTTCTTT.

The V gene is TRBV11-2, the J gene TRBJ2-3, with D possibly TRBD2 on 6 matching bases. The germline V gene has CDR1 SGHAT and CDR2 FQNNGV. This CDR3 comprises 14 residues. The V and J ends lost 5 bases and 8 bases respectively, with 17 bases between them. The CDR3 nucleotides are TGTGCCAGCAGCCCCCCGGCGACTAGGGCTACGCAGTATTTT. Translation: CASSPPATRATQYF.

This clonotype was picked up a small number of times. The genes are TRBV5-1 and TRBJ2-5; the D gene is possibly TRBD2 (7 bases). The CDR3 loop spans 16 amino acids. Germline CDR1 and CDR2: SGHRS and YFSETQ. V lost 1 base and J lost 4, with 17 bases in between. This chain's CDR3 is CASSLNRGASGETQYF. As DNA, the CDR3 is TGCGCCAGCAGCTTGAACCGGGGGGCATCTGGAGAGACCCAGTACTTC.

The rearrangement links TRBV7-9 to TRBJ2-5; 7 bases agree with TRBD1. CDR1 and CDR2 from the germline V gene are SEHNR and FQNEAQ (reference sequence). V lost 5 bases to trimming and J lost 1 base; unmatched junction nucleotides: 10. The CDR3 is 16 amino acids. The CDR3 sequence is CASSPGQTGPQETQYF. The CDR3 bases are TGTGCCAGCAGCCCTGGCCAGACAGGGCCCCAAGAGACCCAGTACTTC.

The rearrangement links TRBV7-3 to TRBJ2-5; unclear D gene. V was trimmed by 6 bases and J by 6 bases, leaving 8 bases between them. The CDR3 loop spans 11 amino acids. Germline CDR1 and CDR2: SGHTA and FQGTGA. CDR3 DNA sequence: TGTGCCAGCAGGACCGACAAGACCCAGTACTTC. It yields the protein CASRTDKTQYF.

This clonotype turned up a few times. The chain combines TRBV18 with TRBJ2-7; D is perhaps TRBD1 or TRBD2 (5 bases each). The length of the CDR3 is 14 residues. CDR1 KGHSH and CDR2 LQKENI come from the germline V gene. The ends were cut back, 9 bases at V and 2 bases at J, with 17 bases in the middle. For the CDR3, the DNA is TGTGCCAGTTCTCCTCCCGGGACGCCCTACGAGCAGTACTTC. Encoded protein: CASSPPGTPYEQYF.

This clonotype was picked up many times. The V and J genes are TRBV27 and TRBJ2-2; possible D gene TRBD1, 5 bases. Per the germline V gene, CDR1 is MNHEY and CDR2 is SMNVEV (reference sequence). V gave up 3 bases and J gave up 4 bases, with 12 bases separating them. The CDR3 totals 15 residues. CDR3 residues: CASSFNGAGTGELFF. CDR3 DNA: TGTGCCAGCAGTTTTAATGGGGCCGGCACCGGGGAGCTGTTTTTT.